The 18 T cell receptor beta chains in this list originate from one sample, sequenced in a study of T cell repertoires in cytomegalovirus infection. No antigen has been assigned to these receptors. One entry per CDR3 protein, called by TCRdb with MiXCR from the reads. The sample holds roughly 500,000 distinct CDR3 sequences, about 42% seen once. This sample comprised cultured PBMCs, obtained from culture after CMV antigen stimulation. These receptors were taken from a human donor in good health (CMV status not recorded). Some clones in this sample may be carry-over from other donors' samples.

The chain recombines TRBV15 with TRBJ2-5, with a weak D call TRBD1 (6 bases). The CDR3 consists of 16 residues. CDR1 is LNHNV and CDR2 is YYDKDF in the germline V gene (reference sequence). V lost 5 bases and J lost 4, with 20 bases in between. The CDR3 nucleotides read TGTGCCACCAGCGATACAGGGTTGGGGAGTGGAGAGACCCAGTACTTC. This translates into CATSDTGLGSGETQYF.

The chain is built from TRBV28 and TRBJ1-2, with TRBD1 identical over 8 bases. The length of the CDR3 is 15 residues. The germline V gene encodes CDR1 MDHEN and CDR2 SYDVKM. J was trimmed by 4 bases and V by 6 bases; bases with no gene match: 10. CDR3 nucleotide sequence: TGTGCCAGCAGGCCCTGGGACGGGACAGGCTATGGCTACACCTTC. It translates to CASRPWDGTGYGYTF.

This clonotype has only a few counts. The rearrangement uses TRBV7-2 and TRBJ1-1; the D gene is possibly TRBD1 (5 bases). Looked up from germline, CDR1 is SGHTA and CDR2 is FQGNSA. CDR3 size: 14 residues. V was pared by 4 bases and J by 4 bases, with 13 bases between. The CDR3 nucleotides read TGTGCCAGCAGCTACCAGGGTGGGGTCACTGAAGCTTTCTTT. This translates into CASSYQGGVTEAFF.

In nucleotides, the CDR3 is TGTGCCAGCAGCCCCCGGCCAACCTACGAGCAGTACTTC. It translates to CASSPRPTYEQYF. The chain combines TRBV7-6 with TRBJ2-7; no clear D gene. Germline V gene data show CDR1 as SGHVS and CDR2 as FNYEAQ. Trimming left V 5 bases short and J 2 bases short, with 10 bases between. CDR3 length: 13 residues.

This clonotype came up a few times. The gene calls are TRBV4-1 and TRBJ2-1, with TRBD2 matching over 14 bases. The CDR3 spans 16 residues. Germline CDR1 MGHRA, CDR2 YSYEKL. The V gene end was trimmed by 0 bases and the J gene end by 15 bases; junction bases not matched to a gene: 10. The CDR3 is CASSQEGTSGRACRFF. In nucleotides, the CDR3 is TGCGCCAGCAGCCAAGAGGGGACTAGCGGGAGAGCGTGTCGGTTCTTC.

The chain couples TRBV7-8 to TRBJ2-2; D uncertain. CDR1 SGHVS and CDR2 FQNEAQ come from the germline V gene. V lost 8 bases to trimming and J lost 0 bases, with 10 bases between them. This CDR3 spans 14 amino acids. In DNA form, the CDR3 reads TGTGCCAGCCGGACCCCGCCGAACACCGGGGAGCTGTTTTTT. Translation: CASRTPPNTGELFF.

This clonotype was observed a handful of times. J is TRBJ2-7 and V is TRBV6-5; TRBD2 matches at 9 bases. Germline V gives CDR1 MNHEY, CDR2 SVGAGI. The CDR3 loop spans 15 amino acids. The V gene end was trimmed by 4 bases and the J gene end by 2 bases; junction bases not matched to a gene: 6. The CDR3 here is CASSLGLANTYEQYF. CDR3 DNA sequence: TGTGCCAGCAGTTTGGGACTAGCAAACACCTACGAGCAGTACTTC.

The gene calls are TRBV27 and TRBJ2-5; perhaps D is TRBD1 or TRBD2 (5 bases each). CDR3 size: 15 residues. Trimming removed 10 bases from V and 0 bases from J, with 18 bases in between. Germline values: CDR1 MNHEY, CDR2 SMNVEV (reference sequence). Written as DNA, the CDR3 is TGTGCCACCCGTTGGGGCGAGGGGTACCAAGAGACCCAGTACTTC. This gives the protein CATRWGEGYQETQYF.

This chain connects TRBV7-2 to TRBJ2-7, with D perhaps given as TRBD1 or TRBD2 (5 bases each). The CDR3 is made up of 14 amino acids. Germline CDR1 is SGHTA and CDR2 is FQGNSA. Trimming took 5 bases from V and 2 from J, leaving 13 bases between them. The CDR3 DNA follows: TGTGCCAGCAGCCACCCGGGACCCGCCTACGAGCAGTACTTC. This sequence encodes CASSHPGPAYEQYF.

The chain combines TRBV7-9 with TRBJ2-5; the D gene is possibly TRBD2 (7 bases). This CDR3 is built from 15 residues. Germline V CDR1 and CDR2: SEHNR, FQNEAQ (reference sequence). The V gene lost 2 bases and the J gene lost 4 bases, with 14 bases spanning the gap. The chain's CDR3 is CASSLLAGALETQYF. Written as DNA, the CDR3 is TGTGCCAGCAGCTTACTCGCGGGGGCGTTAGAGACCCAGTACTTC.

This clonotype was seen more than once but under ten times. This chain links TRBV7-9 with TRBJ1-1; D ambiguous. From germline, CDR1 is SEHNR and CDR2 FQNEAQ (reference sequence). The CDR3 consists of 14 residues. V lost 5 bases and J 7 bases, leaving 17 bases between the germline ends. CDR3 nucleotide sequence: TGTGCCAGCAGCACTGGCGTAGGGTGGGGTGAAGCTTTCTTT. This sequence encodes CASSTGVGWGEAFF.

The rearrangement links TRBV7-4 to TRBJ2-1; 10 bases are shared with TRBD2. V lost 5 bases and J lost 2; bases outside the gene matches: 12. CDR3 size: 18 residues. Germline assignment: CDR1 SGHVT and CDR2 SQSDAQ. The chain's CDR3 is CASSAIVGGLAPYNEQFF. In DNA, the CDR3 is TGTGCCAGCAGCGCAATAGTTGGGGGACTAGCGCCCTACAATGAGCAGTTCTTC. The full variable domain, completed using reference TRBV7-4 and TRBJ2-1, is GAGVSQSPRYKVAKRGRDVALRCDSISGHVTLYWYRQTLGQGSEVLTYSQSDAQRDKSGRPSGRFSAERPERSVSTLKIQRTEQGDSAVYLCASSAIVGGLAPYNEQFFGPGTRLTVL.

Remarks on this clonotype: This may be a read error, as it is one base from a much larger clone. The conserved final phenylalanine or tryptophan is absent from the CDR3, which likely points to a read error. This sequence joins TRBV7-2 and TRBJ2-7, with unresolved D. The germline V gene encodes CDR1 SGHTA and CDR2 FQGNSA. V lost 5 bases and J lost 6, with 8 bases in between. The CDR3 sequence is 11 residues long. The CDR3: CASSDPREQYS. The CDR3 DNA reads as TGTGCCAGCAGCGACCCCCGCGAGCAGTACTCC.

There are a few counts of this clonotype. The gene calls are TRBV10-2 and TRBJ1-5; possibly TRBD1 for D (6 bases). The CDR3 has 17 amino acids. Germline assignment: CDR1 WSHSY and CDR2 SAAADI. V lost 3 bases to trimming and J lost 2 bases, with 17 bases between them. CDR3 amino acids: CASSDGGPRFGNQPQHF. CDR3 DNA: TGCGCCAGCAGTGATGGGGGGCCGAGGTTTGGCAATCAGCCCCAGCATTTT.

The rearrangement links TRBV18 to TRBJ1-1, with 9 bases that match TRBD1. Germline trimming cut 5 bases from V and 3 bases from J; bases unmatched to any gene: 7. This CDR3 region has 15 residues. Germline-derived CDR1 and CDR2 are KGHSH and LQKENI. The CDR3 sequence is CASSTTGGRDTEAFF. The CDR3 DNA reads as TGTGCCAGCTCAACTACAGGGGGCCGGGACACTGAAGCTTTCTTT.

This chain connects TRBV6-1 to TRBJ2-7, with TRBD1 identical over 8 bases. Germline CDR1 MNHNS, CDR2 SASEGT. After removal of 5 bases from V and 4 bases from J, the junction contained 4 bases not matched to a gene. This CDR3 is 13 amino acids long. CDR3 in DNA: TGTGCCAGCAGTCAGGGGGCGCGGTACGAGCAGTACTTC. Protein sequence: CASSQGARYEQYF.

This clonotype has ten or more counts. The chain recombines TRBV7-2 with TRBJ1-4; 9 bases agree with TRBD1. The junction had 5 bases not matched to a gene; V was cut back by 4 bases and J by 8 bases. CDR1 is SGHTA, CDR2 FQGNSA, per germline. The CDR3 runs to 14 residues. The CDR3 spells CASSSPGQGEKLFF. CDR3 sequence (DNA): TGTGCCAGCAGCTCCCCGGGACAGGGAGAAAAACTGTTTTTT.

The chain employs TRBV5-1 and TRBJ1-6; weak D call: TRBD1 (6 bases). Trimming took off 0 bases at V and 14 bases at J, with 18 bases between the two ends. Germline V lookup: CDR1 SGHRS, CDR2 YFSETQ. The CDR3 sequence is 15 residues long. As DNA, the CDR3 is TGCGCCAGCAGCTTGGACGGACAGAGCACCCGGTCCCTCCACTTT. Translating gives CASSLDGQSTRSLHF.